Following are 29 T cell receptor beta chains from one sample sequenced in a study of blood T cell repertoires in COVID-19. Sequencing used immunoSEQ multiplex PCR; TCRdb keeps in-frame clones, though not all of them. The sample yields 650,000 to 800,000 clones, 75% to 90% seen once. The sequenced sample consisted of peripheral blood. The source of these receptors is a young woman with acute or convalescent COVID-19.

A remark on this clone: The sample contains more than one DNA sequence encoding this CDR3. This chain connects TRBV12-3 or TRBV12-4 to TRBJ1-1; D gene uncertain. The CDR3 extends over 13 amino acids. The V gene lost 6 bases and the J gene lost 4 bases, with 12 bases spanning the gap. The CDR3 DNA reads as TGTGCCAGCAGCCCCCCTGGCGGCACTGAAGCTTTCTTT. Its protein product is CASSPPGGTEAFF.

This chain connects TRBV19 to TRBJ1-5, with TRBD1 matching over 7 bases. The germline CDR1 and CDR2 sequences are LNHDA and SQIVND (reference sequence). The V segment lost 0 bases and the J segment 4 bases; nucleotides outside the gene matches: 6. The CDR3 extends over 16 amino acids. CDR3 sequence: CASSIDRTGNNQPQHF. CDR3 nucleotides: TGTGCCAGTAGTATAGACCGGACAGGTAATAATCAGCCCCAGCATTTT.

Concerning this clone itself: The same CDR3 is also encoded by other DNA sequences in this sample. The rearrangement uses TRBV5-1 and TRBJ2-5; no firm D call. The CDR3 loop spans 15 amino acids. V lost 1 base and J 2 bases, leaving 12 bases between the germline ends. The germline V gene encodes CDR1 SGHRS and CDR2 YFSETQ. The CDR3 DNA reads as TGCGCCAGCAGCTTGTCCGGCGGATCTCAAGAGACCCAGTACTTC. As protein: CASSLSGGSQETQYF.

This chain's CDR3 is CASGRGGRGINQPQHF. In DNA, the CDR3 is TGTGCCAGTGGGAGAGGGGGACGGGGAATAAATCAGCCCCAGCATTTT. The chain links TRBV19 to TRBJ1-5; D might be TRBD1 (6 bases). The CDR3 extends over 16 amino acids. Per the germline V gene, CDR1 is LNHDA and CDR2 is SQIVND (reference sequence). V was cut by 8 bases and J by 4 bases, with 21 bases left in between.

The V call is TRBV19, the J call TRBJ2-7, with 11 nucleotides matching TRBD1. Germline CDR1 and CDR2: LNHDA and SQIVND (reference sequence). Trimming cost V 6 bases and J 3 bases; bases outside gene matches: 10. The CDR3 contains 16 residues. The CDR3 spells CASSPWTGGLIYEQYF. DNA for the CDR3: TGTGCCAGTAGCCCTTGGACAGGGGGCTTAATCTACGAGCAGTACTTC.

The V call is TRBV6-5, the J call TRBJ2-1; TRBD2 matches at 7 bases. Germline V gives CDR1 MNHEY, CDR2 SVGAGI. The CDR3 consists of 13 residues. J lost 6 bases, V lost 2 bases, and 1 base had no gene match. The CDR3 DNA reads as TGTGCCAGCAGTTACGGCGGGAGCAATGAGCAGTTCTTC. Translation: CASSYGGSNEQFF.

This clone showed up just a few times. This chain joins TRBV6-5 and TRBJ2-7; 10 bases map to TRBD1. Per the germline V gene, CDR1 is MNHEY and CDR2 is SVGAGI. The J segment lost 7 bases and the V segment lost 5 bases, leaving 8 bases of the junction unmatched. The CDR3 contains 14 residues. The CDR3 reads CASSRRQGAGEQYF. In nucleotides, the CDR3 is TGTGCCAGCAGTCGACGACAGGGGGCGGGGGAGCAGTACTTC.

The gene calls are TRBV6-5 and TRBJ1-2; no clear D. CDR1 is MNHEY and CDR2 is SVGAGI in the germline V gene. Trimming shortened V by 6 bases and J by 7 bases, and 12 bases separated the two germline ends. The CDR3 totals 12 residues. The CDR3 reads CASSRQSGGYTF. For the CDR3, the DNA is TGTGCCAGCAGCCGCCAATCGGGTGGCTACACCTTC.

The chain uses TRBV7-2 and TRBJ2-1; 11 nucleotides agree with TRBD2. This CDR3 has 15 residues. The germline V gene encodes CDR1 SGHTA and CDR2 FQGNSA. Trimming took 4 bases from V and 3 from J; bases not matched to a gene: 2. CDR3 amino acids: CASSSTSGGYNEQFF. The CDR3, as DNA: TGTGCCAGCAGCTCCACTAGCGGGGGCTACAATGAGCAGTTCTTC.

This clone was seen only once. The chain is built from TRBV7-2 and TRBJ2-7; D perhaps matches TRBD2 (6 bases). In germline, CDR1 is SGHTA, CDR2 FQGNSA. The ends were cut back, 2 bases at V and 2 bases at J, with 10 bases in the middle. The CDR3 consists of 14 residues. The CDR3 is CASSLRRGPYEQYF. For the CDR3, the DNA is TGTGCCAGCAGCTTAAGGCGGGGCCCCTACGAGCAGTACTTC.

In DNA, the CDR3 is TGTGCCAGCAGCCAAGGGGCAGGGGGCTTAACTGAAGCTTTCTTT. Residues: CASSQGAGGLTEAFF. The chain combines TRBV4-2 with TRBJ1-1; 8 positions match TRBD1. Germline CDR1 LGHNA, CDR2 YNFKEQ. Losses at the gene ends were 1 base for V and 5 bases for J; bases not matched to a gene: 6. This CDR3 spans 15 amino acids.

CDR3 loop: CASSSTRPTVDTQYF. The CDR3 DNA follows: TGTGCCAGCAGCTCGACTAGGCCCACGGTAGATACGCAGTATTTT. This chain links TRBV7-2 with TRBJ2-3; a weak D match, TRBD2 (6 bases). Germline assignment: CDR1 SGHTA and CDR2 FQGNSA. The CDR3 has 15 residues. Trimming removed 4 bases at V and 5 bases at J, with 16 bases between.

This clone was picked up one time. V is TRBV5-1 and J is TRBJ2-7, with 7 bases fitting TRBD1. In germline, CDR1 is SGHRS, CDR2 YFSETQ. This CDR3 has 13 amino acids. The J segment lost 3 bases and the V segment lost 3 bases, leaving 3 bases of the junction unmatched. CDR3 nucleotide sequence: TGCGCCAGCAGCTGGGACAGCCACTACGAGCAGTACTTC. Its protein is CASSWDSHYEQYF.

The V and J genes are TRBV7-2 and TRBJ1-2, with 7 bases aligning to TRBD1. This CDR3 has 16 residues. Germline CDR1 SGHTA, CDR2 FQGNSA. Trimming cost V 5 bases and J 8 bases; bases outside gene matches: 17. CDR3 bases: TGTGCCAGCAGCCGTCGGGACAGCCCTGTTTTTCACGGCTACACCTTC. Translation: CASSRRDSPVFHGYTF.

The chain couples TRBV19 to TRBJ1-2; TRBD1 might be the D (5 bases). The CDR3 loop spans 13 amino acids. V was cut by 5 bases and J by 4 bases, with 11 bases left in between. Germline assignment: CDR1 LNHDA and CDR2 SQIVND (reference sequence). CDR3 region: CASSPQTVYGYTF. CDR3 DNA sequence: TGTGCCAGTAGTCCGCAGACAGTCTATGGCTACACCTTC.

The V call is TRBV10-3, the J call TRBJ1-1; 7 bases fit TRBD1. Per germline, CDR1 ENHRY and CDR2 SYGVKD. This CDR3 is 17 amino acids long. V was clipped by 0 bases and J by 0 bases; unmatched bases: 7. As DNA, the CDR3 is TGTGCCATCAGTGAGTCTGACTACAGGGGATTGAACACTGAAGCTTTCTTT. Encoded protein: CAISESDYRGLNTEAFF.

This clone showed up just a few times. V gene TRBV4-3 combines with J gene TRBJ1-5, with 7 bases identical to TRBD1. The CDR3 spans 16 residues. CDR1 LGHNA and CDR2 YSLEER come from the germline V gene. V shed 1 base, J shed 6 bases, and the junction held 9 bases outside the gene matches. The CDR3 DNA follows: TGCGCCAGCAGCCAAGGGCCCGACAGGGCAAGTCAGCCCCAGCATTTT. It is translated as CASSQGPDRASQPQHF.

The chain employs TRBV24-1 and TRBJ2-3; TRBD1 is a possible D gene (5 bases). CDR3 length: 14 residues. V dropped 4 bases and J dropped 3 bases, with 10 bases sitting between them. Germline lookup yields CDR1 KGHDR and CDR2 SFDVKD. The CDR3 nucleotides read TGTGCCACCAGTGAAGGGGTCGGGACAGATACGCAGTATTTT. This translates into CATSEGVGTDTQYF.

This chain joins TRBV4-2 and TRBJ2-7; the D is unclear. This CDR3 has 15 amino acids. Germline CDR1 and CDR2: LGHNA and YNFKEQ. Deletions cut 2 bases from V and 4 bases from J, with 15 bases between. CDR3 nucleotides: TGTGCCAGCAGCCAATACCAAGCCAACCCTTACGAGCAGTACTTC. It translates to CASSQYQANPYEQYF.

A remark on this clone: Other DNA sequences within the sample encode an identical CDR3. The rearrangement joins TRBV7-2 to TRBJ1-1, with TRBD1 matching over 7 bases. V gave up 5 bases and J gave up 1 base; unmatched junction bases: 4. This CDR3 has 14 residues. Germline V gives CDR1 SGHTA, CDR2 FQGNSA. In nucleotides, the CDR3 is TGTGCCAGCAGCCCCCGGACAGGGAACACTGAAGCTTTCTTT. Translating it yields CASSPRTGNTEAFF.

The J gene is TRBJ1-1, the V gene TRBV27; a possible D gene is TRBD1 (5 bases). The germline V and J ends were trimmed by 4 bases and 1 base, with 7 bases remaining between them. The length of the CDR3 is 13 residues. CDR1 MNHEY and CDR2 SMNVEV come from the germline V gene (reference sequence). CDR3 nucleotide sequence: TGTGCCAGCAGTTGGAGGGGGAACACTGAAGCTTTCTTT. Protein product: CASSWRGNTEAFF.

A single count supports this clone. CDR3 region: CASSDWGGDNSPLHF. The CDR3 nucleotides are TGTGCCAGCAGCGATTGGGGAGGGGATAATTCACCCCTCCACTTT. This chain uses TRBV9 with TRBJ1-6; maybe TRBD1 (5 bases). CDR1 SGDLS and CDR2 YYNGEE come from the germline V gene. The germline V and J ends were trimmed by 3 bases and 5 bases, with 12 bases remaining between them. The CDR3 runs 15 residues.

This chain links TRBV9 with TRBJ1-3; D is unresolved. This CDR3 spans 19 amino acids. Trimming cost V 0 bases and J 2 bases, with 21 bases left between them. Germline assignment: CDR1 SGDLS and CDR2 YYNGEE. The CDR3 nucleotides read TGTGCCAGCAGCGTAGAAGAGGGAAATTCTCATTCAGCTGGAAACACCATATATTTT. Its protein is CASSVEEGNSHSAGNTIYF.

J is TRBJ1-6 and V is TRBV5-5; 7 bases match TRBD1. The V and J ends lost 7 bases and 6 bases, in that order; junction bases with no gene match: 7. The V gene's germline CDR1 is SGHKS and CDR2 YYEKEE (reference sequence). The CDR3 has 14 residues. This CDR3 reads CASPTGTVNSPLHF. CDR3 DNA sequence: TGTGCCAGCCCAACCGGGACAGTTAATTCACCCCTCCACTTT.

This chain uses TRBV5-6 with TRBJ1-5; TRBD1 aligns across 7 bases. The ends lost 0 bases at V and 4 bases at J; junction bases unmatched: 4. The CDR3 loop spans 15 amino acids. Germline CDR1 is SGHDT and CDR2 is YYEEEE. CDR3 in amino acids: CASSLGDSLNQPQHF. The CDR3 nucleotides read TGTGCCAGCAGCTTGGGGGACAGCTTAAATCAGCCCCAGCATTTT.

V usage is TRBV7-2 and J usage is TRBJ2-7; D remains unclear. The germline V gene has CDR1 SGHTA and CDR2 FQGNSA. There are 12 residues in the CDR3. Trimming pared 2 bases from V and 7 bases from J, leaving 9 bases between. The CDR3 loop is CASSLTHQEQYF. The CDR3 DNA reads TGTGCCAGCAGCTTAACCCACCAGGAGCAGTACTTC. Filled out from reference TRBV7-2 and TRBJ2-7, the complete variable domain reads GAGVSQSPSNKVTEKGKDVELRCDPISGHTALYWYRQSLGQGLEFLIYFQGNSAPDKSGLPSDRFSAERTGGSVSTLTIQRTQQEDSAVYLCASSLTHQEQYFGPGTRLTVT.

The rearrangement links TRBV24-1 to TRBJ2-3; 8 bases match TRBD2. Germline assignment: CDR1 KGHDR and CDR2 SFDVKD. J gave up 1 base and V 4 bases, and 3 bases lay outside the gene matches. The CDR3 extends over 15 amino acids. The CDR3 DNA reads as TGTGCCACCAGTGAGCGGGGGGCTCGCACAGATACGCAGTATTTT. Protein: CATSERGARTDTQYF.

The chain couples TRBV27 to TRBJ2-7; 10 nucleotides agree with TRBD1. Germline assignment: CDR1 MNHEY and CDR2 SMNVEV (reference sequence). The trim removed 2 bases at V and 5 bases at J, leaving 12 bases unmatched. The CDR3 runs 17 residues. The DNA of the CDR3 is TGTGCCAGCAGTTTAGTTGGGCCGGGACAGGGGTACGACGAGCAGTACTTC. It specifies CASSLVGPGQGYDEQYF.

With respect to this clone: Other DNA sequences of this sample code for an identical CDR3. The chain uses TRBV19 and TRBJ2-7, with D tentatively TRBD2 (5 bases). Germline-derived CDR1 and CDR2 are LNHDA and SQIVND (reference sequence). The V gene lost 5 bases and the J gene lost 2 bases, with 10 bases spanning the gap. This CDR3 has 13 residues. CDR3 sequence: CASSPGLTYEQYF. CDR3 sequence (DNA): TGTGCCAGTAGTCCTGGACTGACCTACGAGCAGTACTTC. The whole variable domain, remainder taken from reference TRBV19 and TRBJ2-7, is DGGITQSPKYLFRKEGQNVTLSCEQNLNHDAMYWYRQDPGQGLRLIYYSQIVNDFQKGDIAEGYSVSREKKESFPLTVTSAQKNPTAFYLCASSPGLTYEQYFGPGTRLTVT.